Below are 17 T cell receptor beta chains sequenced from a single sample in a study of Graves' ophthalmopathy and Graves' hyperthyroidism. Scientists amplified the TCR beta CDR3 regions from RNA transcripts. The first round was an RT-PCR with HTBI primers, and the second round was a multiplex PCR. TCRdb ran MiXCR on the multiplex PCR reads and lists one entry per CDR3 protein. Of approximately 160,000 distinct CDR3 sequences in the sample, around 39% are singletons; the top ten hold roughly 8.9%. The specimen was peripheral blood. Receptors were obtained from a man aged 25 to 45 with Graves' ophthalmopathy.

The sample holds one count of this clonotype. V gene TRBV4-2 combines with J gene TRBJ2-7; D might be TRBD2 (6 bases). V shed 0 bases and J shed 2 bases, with 8 bases lying between them. CDR3 length equals 14 residues. Germline CDR1 is LGHNA and CDR2 is YNFKEQ. In DNA, the CDR3 is TGTGCCAGCAGCCAAGAACCGGGGGCCTACGAGCAGTACTTC. It specifies CASSQEPGAYEQYF.

This clonotype was detected only once. This sequence joins TRBV6-5 and TRBJ1-3; 7 bases match TRBD1. Per germline, CDR1 MNHEY and CDR2 SVGAGI. V lost 4 bases, J lost 0 bases, and 3 bases stayed unmatched. The CDR3 totals 15 residues. CDR3 sequence (DNA): TGTGCCAGCAGTTCGACAGGGACCTCTGGAAACACCATATATTTT. It codes for CASSSTGTSGNTIYF.

In this sample, this clonotype turned up a few times. The V gene is TRBV6-1, the J gene TRBJ2-7; 10 nucleotides align to TRBD1. J was trimmed by 1 base and V by 6 bases; bases with no gene match: 6. Germline V lookup: CDR1 MNHNS, CDR2 SASEGT. CDR3 length: 15 amino acids. CDR3 amino acids: CASRNRGQGSYEQYF. CDR3 nucleotides: TGTGCCAGCAGGAACCGGGGACAGGGGTCCTACGAGCAGTACTTC.

V is TRBV12-3 or TRBV12-4 and J is TRBJ1-1; D is uncertain. V shed 6 bases and J shed 5 bases, with 13 bases lying between them. The CDR3 has 13 residues. This chain's CDR3 is CASSPQRRTEAFF. For the CDR3, the DNA is TGTGCCAGCAGCCCACAGCGAAGGACTGAAGCTTTCTTT.

The chain links TRBV7-8 to TRBJ2-7; 7 bases map to TRBD1. CDR3 length equals 12 residues. Germline-derived CDR1 and CDR2 are SGHVS and FQNEAQ. V trimming: 6 bases; J trimming: 7 bases; junction bases outside the gene matches: 6. CDR3 sequence: CASRGGIGEQYF. CDR3 in DNA: TGTGCCAGCAGAGGGGGCATTGGGGAGCAGTACTTC.

This clonotype was observed at least ten times. The rearrangement joins TRBV7-8 to TRBJ2-7, with D perhaps TRBD1 (6 bases). The CDR3 runs to 13 residues. With 5 bases removed from V and 4 bases from J, the gap between germline ends came to 12 bases. The germline V gene encodes CDR1 SGHVS and CDR2 FQNEAQ. CDR3 DNA: TGTGCCAGCAGCCTCAGGACAGCTTACGAGCAGTACTTC. Its translation: CASSLRTAYEQYF.

The table lists this clonotype with many counts. This chain uses TRBV3-1 with TRBJ2-7; 7 bases map to TRBD1. Germline CDR1 LGHDT, CDR2 YNNKEL (reference sequence). The CDR3 sequence is 14 residues long. J lost 2 bases, V lost 2 bases, and 3 bases had no gene match. Here the CDR3 DNA reads TGTGCCAGCAGCCAATACCAGGGGGCCTACGAGCAGTACTTC. Its translation: CASSQYQGAYEQYF.

The chain recombines TRBV6-1 with TRBJ2-7, with D hard to call. CDR3 size: 14 residues. V lost 5 bases, J lost 0 bases, and 11 bases lay in between. In germline, CDR1 is MNHNS, CDR2 SASEGT. The CDR3 DNA is TGTGCCAGCAGTCGCCTGAGTGGCTCCTACGAGCAGTACTTC. It specifies CASSRLSGSYEQYF.

The V call is TRBV6-2 or TRBV6-3, the J call TRBJ2-7; possible D gene TRBD1, 6 bases. V lost 5 bases and J lost 3, with 20 bases in between. This CDR3 spans 16 amino acids. The germline V gene encodes CDR1 MNHEY and CDR2 SVGEGT. The DNA of the CDR3 is TGTGCCAGCAGTCGACGTACAGGGTTGGGCTTCTACGAGCAGTACTTC. Protein sequence: CASSRRTGLGFYEQYF.

The genes are TRBV7-2 and TRBJ2-5; the match to TRBD2 covers 10 bases. CDR1 and CDR2 (germline): SGHTA, FQGNSA. This CDR3 is built from 15 residues. V trimming: 5 bases; J trimming: 5 bases; junction bases outside the gene matches: 8. For the CDR3, the DNA is TGTGCCAGCAGCACCGCTAGCGGGAGCCTCGAGACCCAGTACTTC. Its translation: CASSTASGSLETQYF.

The chain uses TRBV28 and TRBJ2-5; 8 bases match TRBD2. This CDR3 has 13 amino acids. Per the germline V gene, CDR1 is MDHEN and CDR2 is SYDVKM. The V and J ends lost 5 bases and 5 bases, in that order; junction bases with no gene match: 4. As DNA, the CDR3 is TGTGCCAGCAGTGCGCGGGAGGAGGAGACCCAGTACTTC. Residues: CASSAREEETQYF.

This chain joins TRBV7-2 and TRBJ2-5, with D hard to call. The germline V gene encodes CDR1 SGHTA and CDR2 FQGNSA. CDR3 length equals 13 residues. V gave up 1 base and J gave up 7 bases, with 10 bases separating them. The CDR3 coding sequence is TGTGCCAGCAGCTTAGTTGGGGAAGGGACCCAGTACTTC. It codes for CASSLVGEGTQYF.

This clonotype came up many times. This chain joins TRBV6-1 and TRBJ1-2, with D unresolved. Trimming took off 3 bases at V and 3 bases at J, with 8 bases between the two ends. The CDR3 is 13 residues long. Germline CDR1 is MNHNS and CDR2 is SASEGT. CDR3 sequence (DNA): TGTGCCAGCAGTGACACTCAGGACTATGGCTACACCTTC. It codes for CASSDTQDYGYTF.

In this sample, this clonotype turned up many times. The gene calls are TRBV6-1 and TRBJ2-5; TRBD1 is a possible D gene (5 bases). The V gene lost 8 bases and the J gene lost 5 bases, with 18 bases spanning the gap. The CDR3 is made up of 14 amino acids. Per the germline V gene, CDR1 is MNHNS and CDR2 is SASEGT. CDR3 sequence: CASGAGGPPETQYF. The CDR3 region has the DNA TGTGCCAGCGGGGCCGGTGGGCCACCGGAGACCCAGTACTTC.

This clonotype was recorded many times. The rearrangement links TRBV29-1 to TRBJ1-1; D remains unclear. The CDR3 consists of 14 residues. Deletions cut 0 bases from V and 4 bases from J, with 12 bases between. Germline values: CDR1 SQVTM, CDR2 ANQGSEA. The CDR3 sequence: CSVEEEVPGTEAFF. The CDR3 DNA reads as TGCAGCGTTGAAGAGGAGGTTCCGGGCACTGAAGCTTTCTTT.

The V call is TRBV19, the J call TRBJ2-4, with D hard to call. Per germline, CDR1 LNHDA and CDR2 SQIVND (reference sequence). This CDR3 is built from 15 residues. V gave up 3 bases and J gave up 0 bases, with 9 bases separating them. CDR3 amino acids: CASSIDLLAKNIQYF. CDR3 sequence (DNA): TGTGCCAGTAGTATTGATCTGCTAGCCAAAAACATTCAGTACTTC.

This clonotype was counted once. The chain is built from TRBV27 and TRBJ1-2, with D uncertain. The CDR3 runs 13 residues. Germline CDR1 and CDR2: MNHEY and SMNVEV (reference sequence). The V and J ends lost 4 bases and 4 bases respectively, with 10 bases between them. The CDR3, as DNA: TGTGCCAGCAGTTGGGGTGAGGGCTATGGCTACACCTTC. This sequence encodes CASSWGEGYGYTF.